This TCR beta chain emerged from a study of somatic mutations in cytotoxic T cells in rheumatoid arthritis. Study-wide results and limits: Within 8 of 65 patients, the single biggest CD8+ clone made up more than 20% of CD8+ cells.

Per the germline V gene, CDR1 is MNHEY and CDR2 is SMNVEV (reference sequence). This CDR3 contains 13 residues. V was clipped by 7 bases and J by 9 bases; unmatched bases: 9. Points on this clone: Its target is not known.

Female donors made up under 60% of the healthy controls, blood donors whose median age was about 56 years (range roughly 20-75). The study pulled out CD4+ and CD8+ cells with positive magnetic bead selection and then checked their purity by flow cytometry. The protocol was immunoSEQ multiplex PCR, while the TCRdb copy is restricted to in-frame clones and leaves out a portion. Found here are about 11,000 clones, 65% to 75% of them singletons; the top ten hold about 10%. The sequence was collected from a man in his 70s in good health. The rearrangement joins TRBV27 to TRBJ2-1; 7 nucleotides agree with TRBD1. Sequencing was performed on CD8+ T cells sorted from blood. The CDR3 nucleotides read TGTGCCAGCACCCTACTAGGGGGCGGTGAGCAGTTCTTC. Translation: CASTLLGGGEQFF.